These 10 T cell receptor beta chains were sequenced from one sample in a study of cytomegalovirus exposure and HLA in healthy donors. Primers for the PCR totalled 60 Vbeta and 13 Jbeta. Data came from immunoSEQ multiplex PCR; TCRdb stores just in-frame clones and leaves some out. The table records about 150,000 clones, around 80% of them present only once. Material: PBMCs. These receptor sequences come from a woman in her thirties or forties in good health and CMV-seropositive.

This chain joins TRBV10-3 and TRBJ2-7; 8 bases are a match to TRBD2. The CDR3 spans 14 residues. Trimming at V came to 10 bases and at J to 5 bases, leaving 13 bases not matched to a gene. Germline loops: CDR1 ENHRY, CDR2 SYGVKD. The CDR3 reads CATTGTGGPHEQYF. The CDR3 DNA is TGTGCCACCACGGGCACGGGAGGGCCCCACGAGCAGTACTTC.

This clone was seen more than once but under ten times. The CDR3 loop reads CASGASTDTQYF. The CDR3 nucleotides are TGTGCCAGCGGGGCTAGCACAGATACGCAGTATTTT. The rearrangement uses TRBV10-3 and TRBJ2-3; tentatively, D is TRBD2 (6 bases). The CDR3 loop spans 12 amino acids. CDR1 ENHRY and CDR2 SYGVKD come from the germline V gene. V lost 10 bases, J lost 0 bases, and 8 bases lay in between.

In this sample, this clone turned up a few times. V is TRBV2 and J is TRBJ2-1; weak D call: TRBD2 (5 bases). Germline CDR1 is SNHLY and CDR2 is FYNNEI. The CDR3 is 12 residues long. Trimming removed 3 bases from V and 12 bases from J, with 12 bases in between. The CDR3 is CASSENLAMQFF. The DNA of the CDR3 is TGTGCCAGCAGTGAGAATCTAGCCATGCAGTTCTTC.

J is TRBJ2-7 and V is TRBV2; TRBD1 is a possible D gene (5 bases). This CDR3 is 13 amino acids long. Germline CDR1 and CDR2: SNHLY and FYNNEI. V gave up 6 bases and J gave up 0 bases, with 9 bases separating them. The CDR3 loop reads CASRMDTSYEQYF. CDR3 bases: TGTGCCAGCAGGATGGACACCTCCTACGAGCAGTACTTC.

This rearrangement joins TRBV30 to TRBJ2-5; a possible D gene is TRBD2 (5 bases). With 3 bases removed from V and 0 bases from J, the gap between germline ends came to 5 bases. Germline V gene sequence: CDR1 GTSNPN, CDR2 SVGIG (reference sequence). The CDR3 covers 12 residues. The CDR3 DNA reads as TGTGCCTGGAGCGGGAACCAAGAGACCCAGTACTTC. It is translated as CAWSGNQETQYF. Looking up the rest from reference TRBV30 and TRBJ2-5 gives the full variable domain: SQTIHQWPATLVQPVGSPLSLECTVEGTSNPNLYWYRQAAGRGLQLLFYSVGIGQISSEVPQNLSASRPQDRQFILSSKKLLLSDSGFYLCAWSGNQETQYFGPGTRLLVL.

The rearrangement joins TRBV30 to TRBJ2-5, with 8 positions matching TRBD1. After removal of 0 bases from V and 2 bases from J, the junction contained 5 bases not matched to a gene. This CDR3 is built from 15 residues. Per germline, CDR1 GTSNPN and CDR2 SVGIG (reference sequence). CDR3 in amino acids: CAWSVWTGRQETQYF. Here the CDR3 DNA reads TGTGCCTGGAGTGTTTGGACAGGGAGGCAAGAGACCCAGTACTTC.

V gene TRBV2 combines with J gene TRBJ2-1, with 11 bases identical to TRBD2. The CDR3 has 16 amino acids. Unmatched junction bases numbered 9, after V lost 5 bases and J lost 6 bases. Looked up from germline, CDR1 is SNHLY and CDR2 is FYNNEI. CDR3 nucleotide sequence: TGTGCCAGCAGTCCTATAGCGGGAGGGCCGACCAATGAGCAGTTCTTC. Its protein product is CASSPIAGGPTNEQFF.

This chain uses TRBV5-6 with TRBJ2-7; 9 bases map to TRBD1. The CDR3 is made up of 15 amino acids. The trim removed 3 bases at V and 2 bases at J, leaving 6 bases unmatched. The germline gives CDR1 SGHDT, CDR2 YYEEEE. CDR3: CASSSGQGKTYEQYF. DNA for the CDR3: TGTGCCAGCAGCTCGGGACAGGGAAAAACCTACGAGCAGTACTTC.

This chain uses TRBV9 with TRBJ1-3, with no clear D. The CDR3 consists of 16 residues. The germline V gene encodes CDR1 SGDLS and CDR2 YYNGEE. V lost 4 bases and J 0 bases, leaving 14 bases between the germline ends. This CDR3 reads CASSSGDRFSGNTIYF. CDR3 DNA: TGTGCCAGCAGCAGCGGGGATAGGTTCTCTGGAAACACCATATATTTT.

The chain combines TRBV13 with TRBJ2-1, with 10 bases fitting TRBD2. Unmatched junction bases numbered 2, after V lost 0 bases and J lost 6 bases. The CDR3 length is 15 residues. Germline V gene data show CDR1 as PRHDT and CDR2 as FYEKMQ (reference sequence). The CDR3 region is CASSLGLAGGNEQFF. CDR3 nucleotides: TGTGCCAGCAGCTTAGGGTTAGCGGGAGGCAATGAGCAGTTCTTC.